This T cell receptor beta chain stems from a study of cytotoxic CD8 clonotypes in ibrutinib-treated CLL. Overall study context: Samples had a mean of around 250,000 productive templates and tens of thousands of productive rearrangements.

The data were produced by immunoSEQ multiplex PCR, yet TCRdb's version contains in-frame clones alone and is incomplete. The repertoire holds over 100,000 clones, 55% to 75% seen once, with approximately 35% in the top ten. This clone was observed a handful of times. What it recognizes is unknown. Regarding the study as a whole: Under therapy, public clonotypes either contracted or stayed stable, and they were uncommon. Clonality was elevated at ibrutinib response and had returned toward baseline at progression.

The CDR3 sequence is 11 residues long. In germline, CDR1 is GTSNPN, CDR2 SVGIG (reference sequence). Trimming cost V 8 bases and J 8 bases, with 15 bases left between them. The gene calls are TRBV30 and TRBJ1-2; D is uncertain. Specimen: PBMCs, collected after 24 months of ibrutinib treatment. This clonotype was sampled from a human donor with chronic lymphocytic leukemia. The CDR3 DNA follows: TGTGCCCGTGGCTGGATGGGGGGCTACACCTTC. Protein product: CARGWMGGYTF.